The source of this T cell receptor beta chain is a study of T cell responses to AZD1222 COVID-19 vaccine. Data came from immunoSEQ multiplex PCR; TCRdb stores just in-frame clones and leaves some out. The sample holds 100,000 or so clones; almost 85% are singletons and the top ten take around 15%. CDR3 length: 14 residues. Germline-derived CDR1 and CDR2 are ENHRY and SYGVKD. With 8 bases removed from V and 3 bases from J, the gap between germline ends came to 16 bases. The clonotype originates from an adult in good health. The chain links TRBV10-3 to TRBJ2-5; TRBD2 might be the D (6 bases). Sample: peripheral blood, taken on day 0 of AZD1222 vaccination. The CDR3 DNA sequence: TGTGCCATCGGAAACCGGGAGCACAAAGAGACCCAGTACTTC. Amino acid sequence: CAIGNREHKETQYF.